The clone carrying this T cell receptor beta chain has only a few counts. V shed 0 bases and J 5 bases; nucleotides not matched to a gene: 7. Per the germline V gene, CDR1 is MRHNA and CDR2 is SNTAGT. The CDR3 contains 17 residues. Sample numbers ranged from 1 to 8 per patient, encompassing pretreatment and on-treatment collections. These data originate in a study of PD-L1 blockade in urothelial cancer. Study background: About 85% of the roughly 29 patients were men whose urothelial cancer was bladder-origin. Analyses were performed on blood at 3 weeks after treatment start (the second dose) and at 6 weeks. Between 0 and 3 prior chemotherapy regimens had been given to patients.

Repertoires were generated with immunoSEQ multiplex PCR, while TCRdb's copy carries only in-frame clones and drops some. The sample shows under 40,000 clones, more than 75% of them seen only once. The sample in question was PBMCs, obtained around atezolizumab (anti-PD-L1) treatment. The TCR originated in a man over 45 with urothelial cancer. This chain uses TRBV6-4 with TRBJ2-2, with 9 bases that match TRBD2. The CDR3 protein is CASSDSWASGKTGELFF. The CDR3 DNA sequence: TGTGCCAGCAGTGACTCCTGGGCTAGCGGGAAAACCGGGGAGCTGTTTTTT.